The sample holds a few counts of the clone carrying this TCR beta chain. Its specificity is unknown. The data were obtained in a study of response to subunit inactivated influenza vaccine. CDR3 size: 16 residues. In germline, CDR1 is SGHTA, CDR2 FQGNSA. The J segment lost 7 bases and the V segment lost 0 bases, leaving 8 bases of the junction unmatched. A single record per CDR3 protein comes from TCRdb applying MiXCR to the RT-PCR reads. This repertoire shows over 800,000 distinct CDR3 sequences, 21% found once; its top ten account for about 9.4%. Study observations and caveats: New T cells are recruited in small numbers by each seasonal influenza vaccination, according to the authors' suggestion.

The chain employs TRBV7-2 and TRBJ2-1; 8 nucleotides agree with TRBD1. The TCR was taken from a man aged 50-59 years who received an inactivated influenza vaccine. The sample was PBMCs from blood, taken 5 to 6 days after vaccination. The CDR3, as DNA: TGTGCCAGCAGCTTAGCTCCGACAGGGGTGCGGAATGAGCAGTTCTTC. It encodes CASSLAPTGVRNEQFF.